What follows are 23 T cell receptor beta chains derived from one specimen sequenced in a study of T cell repertoires and Cas9 in healthy adults. The data were produced by immunoSEQ multiplex PCR, yet TCRdb's version contains in-frame clones alone and is incomplete. The repertoire holds tens of thousands of clones, 80% to 95% seen once, with approximately 0.8% in the top ten. The specimen sequenced was CD4+ effector T cells (CD127+, CD25-, CD137-, CD154-) from PBMCs; culture status not recorded. These receptors came from a human donor in good health.

This clone was seen a single time. This chain links TRBV7-8 with TRBJ2-2; 11 nucleotides align to TRBD2. Germline V gene sequence: CDR1 SGHVS, CDR2 FQNEAQ. The trim removed 0 bases at V and 5 bases at J, leaving 14 bases unmatched. The CDR3 has 20 residues. CDR3 bases: TGTGCCAGCAGCTTAGCCCGGAGACTAGCGGGACCGGGGGGGACCGGGGAGCTGTTTTTT. It translates to CASSLARRLAGPGGTGELFF.

The CDR3 reads CASSRDRVNTEAFF. In DNA, the CDR3 is TGTGCCAGTAGTAGGGACAGGGTTAACACTGAAGCTTTCTTT. The V gene is TRBV19, the J gene TRBJ1-1, with TRBD1 matching over 9 bases. V lost 4 bases to trimming and J lost 2 bases; unmatched junction nucleotides: 2. The V gene's germline CDR1 is LNHDA and CDR2 SQIVND (reference sequence). CDR3 length: 14 amino acids.

The chain joins TRBV7-2 to TRBJ2-3; TRBD2 matches 9 bases. This CDR3 is built from 16 residues. After removal of 7 bases from V and 2 bases from J, the junction contained 10 bases not matched to a gene. CDR1 SGHTA and CDR2 FQGNSA come from the germline V gene. The CDR3 here is CASNHGLATFTDTQYF. The CDR3 bases are TGTGCCAGCAACCACGGACTAGCGACTTTCACAGATACGCAGTATTTT.

The CDR3 sequence is CAWSPSLETQYF. The CDR3 nucleotides read TGTGCCTGGAGTCCATCGTTGGAGACCCAGTACTTC. The chain employs TRBV30 and TRBJ2-5; D not certain. With 2 bases removed from V and 5 bases from J, the gap between germline ends came to 9 bases. This CDR3 contains 12 residues. Germline CDR1 and CDR2: GTSNPN and SVGIG (reference sequence).

This sequence joins TRBV10-3 and TRBJ2-3, with 7 bases that match TRBD1. The V and J ends lost 8 bases and 5 bases, in that order; junction bases with no gene match: 10. Germline CDR1 ENHRY, CDR2 SYGVKD. The CDR3 length is 14 residues. In DNA form, the CDR3 reads TGTGCCATCGGGGACAGCATCCAAAGAGATACGCAGTATTTT. This encodes CAIGDSIQRDTQYF.

This clone was picked up one time. The genes are TRBV5-4 and TRBJ2-7, with TRBD2 matching over 14 bases. Trimming removed 0 bases from V and 5 bases from J; junction bases left unmatched: 1. From germline, CDR1 is SGHNT and CDR2 YYREEE (reference sequence). The CDR3 contains 15 residues. The CDR3 sequence is CASSLAGLAGDEQYF. CDR3 nucleotide sequence: TGTGCCAGCAGCTTGGCGGGACTAGCGGGGGACGAGCAGTACTTC.

This clone showed up just once. The chain uses TRBV30 and TRBJ2-5; D is unresolved. Germline values: CDR1 GTSNPN, CDR2 SVGIG (reference sequence). V was clipped by 0 bases and J by 2 bases, with 10 bases between them. The CDR3 runs to 14 residues. The CDR3 here is CAWSVRRGQETQYF. In DNA form, the CDR3 reads TGTGCCTGGAGTGTACGGCGCGGACAAGAGACCCAGTACTTC.

This chain connects TRBV6-6 to TRBJ2-7, with 14 bases that match TRBD2. The J segment lost 3 bases and the V segment lost 6 bases, leaving 7 bases of the junction unmatched. CDR1 and CDR2 (germline): MNHNY, SVGAGI (reference sequence). The CDR3 is 16 residues long. CDR3 DNA sequence: TGTGCCAGCAGCCTGGGACTAGCGGGAGCGGGCTACGAGCAGTACGTC. This encodes CASSLGLAGAGYEQYV.

The genes are TRBV28 and TRBJ2-1; the match to TRBD2 covers 8 bases. The length of the CDR3 is 17 residues. Per germline, CDR1 MDHEN and CDR2 SYDVKM. The V and J ends lost 4 bases and 6 bases, in that order; junction bases with no gene match: 14. The CDR3 DNA is TGTGCCAGCAGTTCCCCCGCCTGGGCGGGAGGAAGCAATGAGCAGTTCTTC. Residues: CASSSPAWAGGSNEQFF.

CDR3 nucleotide sequence: TGCGCCAGCAGCTTAACGGCAGGGTCTGGAAACACCATATATTTT. Amino acids: CASSLTAGSGNTIYF. This chain joins TRBV5-1 and TRBJ1-3; the D gene is possibly TRBD1 (5 bases). The CDR3 is made up of 15 amino acids. V was clipped by 2 bases and J by 1 base, with 10 bases between them. Germline-derived CDR1 and CDR2 are SGHRS and YFSETQ.

This clone appeared a single time. The chain links TRBV19 to TRBJ1-5; 8 bases are a match to TRBD1. Germline CDR1 is LNHDA and CDR2 is SQIVND (reference sequence). The CDR3 length is 13 residues. V lost 5 bases and J lost 9; bases outside the gene matches: 6. The chain's CDR3 is CASSSTGVRPQHF. In nucleotides, the CDR3 is TGTGCCAGTAGTTCGACAGGGGTTAGGCCCCAGCATTTT.

The J gene is TRBJ1-2, the V gene TRBV7-8, with a possible D match to TRBD1 (6 bases). The CDR3 is made up of 15 amino acids. V gave up 4 bases and J gave up 5 bases, with 17 bases separating them. Germline-derived CDR1 and CDR2 are SGHVS and FQNEAQ. Here the CDR3 reads CASSSQGSLSYGYTF. In DNA form, the CDR3 reads TGTGCCAGCAGCTCTCAGGGGTCCCTATCGTATGGCTACACCTTC.

Concerning this clone: Additional DNA sequences in this sample encode the identical CDR3. The rearrangement joins TRBV7-3 to TRBJ1-2; TRBD1 might be the D (5 bases). Deletions cut 5 bases from V and 7 bases from J, with 14 bases between. Germline values: CDR1 SGHTA, CDR2 FQGTGA. This CDR3 contains 13 residues. CDR3 amino acids: CASSPVGGRGYTF. The CDR3 DNA follows: TGTGCCAGCAGCCCGGTGGGGGGTCGTGGCTACACCTTC. Full variable domain (rest looked up from reference TRBV7-3 and TRBJ1-2): GAGVSQTPSNKVTEKGKYVELRCDPISGHTALYWYRQSLGQGPEFLIYFQGTGAADDSGLPNDRFFAVRPEGSVSTLKIQRTERGDSAVYLCASSPVGGRGYTFGSGTRLTVV.

J is TRBJ1-5 and V is TRBV5-8; TRBD1 agrees at 11 bases. Unmatched junction bases numbered 4, after V lost 1 base and J lost 4 bases. Germline assignment: CDR1 SGHTS and CDR2 YDEGEE. The length of the CDR3 is 16 residues. In DNA, the CDR3 is TGTGCCAGCAGCTTGAGAGGACAGGGGGCTAATCAGCCCCAGCATTTT. Translation: CASSLRGQGANQPQHF.

The V and J genes are TRBV5-5 and TRBJ2-3, with 9 nucleotides matching TRBD1. Germline lookup yields CDR1 SGHKS and CDR2 YYEKEE (reference sequence). The CDR3 has 17 amino acids. V shed 4 bases and J 5 bases; nucleotides not matched to a gene: 14. The DNA for the CDR3 is TGTGCCAGCAGCCCAAATATCGGGACAGGGTCCGGAGATACGCAGTATTTT. Its protein is CASSPNIGTGSGDTQYF.

The chain combines TRBV25-1 with TRBJ1-2; tentative D call: TRBD1 (5 bases). The germline V and J ends were trimmed by 4 bases and 8 bases, with 11 bases remaining between them. Looked up from germline, CDR1 is MGHDK and CDR2 is SYGVNS. The CDR3 contains 12 residues. CDR3 DNA sequence: TGTGCCAGCAGTGGCCAGGGTCGGGGCTACACCTTC. Amino acids: CASSGQGRGYTF.

This clone has only one observation. V is TRBV7-3 and J is TRBJ2-3; D is unclear. Trimming took 5 bases from V and 0 from J, leaving 9 bases between them. The CDR3 runs 14 residues. CDR1 and CDR2 from the germline V gene are SGHTA and FQGTGA. The CDR3 DNA follows: TGTGCCAGCAGCATAAGCGCTAGCACAGATACGCAGTATTTT. Translated, it gives CASSISASTDTQYF.

This clone has only one observation. The rearrangement joins TRBV5-1 to TRBJ1-3; D is unclear. This CDR3 region has 13 residues. From germline, CDR1 is SGHRS and CDR2 YFSETQ. V lost 1 base to trimming and J lost 3 bases, with 5 bases between them. CDR3 sequence reads: CASSLTYGNTIYF. The CDR3 nucleotides are TGCGCCAGCAGCTTGACCTATGGAAACACCATATATTTT.

In DNA form, the CDR3 reads TGCGCCAGCAGCCTGGCGGGGGACAACTATGGCTACACCTTC. Translated, it gives CASSLAGDNYGYTF. The chain links TRBV5-1 to TRBJ1-2; a weak D match, TRBD1 (5 bases). CDR3 length: 14 amino acids. V shed 4 bases and J shed 2 bases, with 12 bases lying between them. Germline values: CDR1 SGHRS, CDR2 YFSETQ.

The chain joins TRBV4-1 to TRBJ1-1, with unresolved D. The CDR3 is made up of 11 amino acids. Per germline, CDR1 MGHRA and CDR2 YSYEKL. V lost 0 bases to trimming and J lost 10 bases, with 6 bases between them. For the CDR3, the DNA is TGCGCCAGCAGCCAAGATAGGAGAGCTTTCTTT. It encodes CASSQDRRAFF.

V gene TRBV25-1 combines with J gene TRBJ1-1; D remains unclear. The CDR3 is 11 amino acids. The V gene's germline CDR1 is MGHDK and CDR2 SYGVNS. Trimming removed 2 bases from V and 8 bases from J, with 6 bases in between. CDR3 amino acids: CASSERREAFF. Here the CDR3 DNA reads TGTGCCAGCAGTGAACGGAGGGAAGCTTTCTTT.

V and J are TRBV6-6 and TRBJ2-7; tentatively, D is TRBD1 or TRBD2 (5 bases each). The V and J ends lost 5 bases and 7 bases respectively, with 15 bases between them. CDR1 and CDR2 from the germline V gene are MNHNY and SVGAGI (reference sequence). The CDR3 is 13 residues long. The CDR3, as DNA: TGTGCCAGCAGTCAGCGGACCTCAGGGGAGCAGTACTTC. Translation gives CASSQRTSGEQYF.

The J gene is TRBJ1-3, the V gene TRBV11-1; D is perhaps TRBD1 (5 bases). Germline V gives CDR1 SGHAT, CDR2 FQDESV (reference sequence). Trimming cost V 3 bases and J 2 bases, with 11 bases left between them. This CDR3 spans 15 amino acids. The CDR3 DNA reads as TGTGCCAGCAGCTTGGACGGGGGAACTGGAAACACCATATATTTT. Its translation: CASSLDGGTGNTIYF. Drawing the rest from reference TRBV11-1 and TRBJ1-3, the complete variable domain is EAEVAQSPRYKITEKSQAVAFWCDPISGHATLYWYRQILGQGPELLVQFQDESVVDDSQLPKDRFSAERLKGVDSTLKIQPAELGDSAMYLCASSLDGGTGNTIYFGEGSWLTVV.